This entry lists 10 T cell receptor beta chains sequenced from one sample in a study of blood T cell repertoires in COVID-19. TCRdb's table, derived via immunoSEQ multiplex PCR, lists solely in-frame clones and lacks some. This table has about 59,000 clones, approximately 78% appearing once. The sample comprised peripheral blood. Receptors originate from a man aged 80 or over with acute or convalescent COVID-19.

This clone was seen a few times. The chain couples TRBV19 to TRBJ2-3; D uncertain. The V end was cut by 3 bases, the J end by 5 bases, with 9 bases between. Per the germline V gene, CDR1 is LNHDA and CDR2 is SQIVND (reference sequence). The CDR3 has 13 amino acids. The CDR3 loop reads CASSISAEDTQYF. In DNA form, the CDR3 reads TGTGCCAGTAGTATCTCCGCGGAAGATACGCAGTATTTT.

This chain joins TRBV5-1 and TRBJ1-1; D not resolved. Germline CDR1 SGHRS, CDR2 YFSETQ. The CDR3 covers 15 residues. The V end lost 4 bases, the J end lost 3 bases, and 16 bases lay between the germline ends. CDR3: CASSPRRRGDTEAFF. Written as DNA, the CDR3 is TGCGCCAGCAGCCCCAGACGCCGGGGAGACACTGAAGCTTTCTTT.

The V call is TRBV5-1, the J call TRBJ2-1; D gene unclear. CDR3 length equals 15 residues. Looked up from germline, CDR1 is SGHRS and CDR2 is YFSETQ. Trimming stripped 4 bases from V and 4 bases from J, with 15 bases between. CDR3 nucleotide sequence: TGCGCCAGCAGCAAGAAGAAACCACTGTACAATGAGCAGTTCTTC. Amino acid sequence: CASSKKKPLYNEQFF.

CDR3 amino acids: CAWSTNTGYGYTF. CDR3 nucleotides: TGTGCCTGGAGCACGAACACAGGCTATGGCTACACCTTC. This chain joins TRBV30 and TRBJ1-2; D perhaps matches TRBD1 (5 bases). With 3 bases removed from V and 4 bases from J, the gap between germline ends came to 12 bases. CDR1 is GTSNPN and CDR2 is SVGIG in the germline V gene (reference sequence). The CDR3 extends over 13 amino acids. Full variable domain (missing parts from reference TRBV30 and TRBJ1-2): SQTIHQWPATLVQPVGSPLSLECTVEGTSNPNLYWYRQAAGRGLQLLFYSVGIGQISSEVPQNLSASRPQDRQFILSSKKLLLSDSGFYLCAWSTNTGYGYTFGSGTRLTVV.

J is TRBJ2-3 and V is TRBV11-2; D is perhaps TRBD2 (5 bases). V was pared by 2 bases and J by 2 bases, with 14 bases between. The CDR3 totals 16 residues. The V gene's germline CDR1 is SGHAT and CDR2 FQNNGV. CDR3 region: CASSLFSEGITDTQYF. The CDR3 DNA reads as TGTGCCAGCAGCTTATTTTCAGAGGGTATCACAGATACGCAGTATTTT.

The chain joins TRBV19 to TRBJ2-3; D perhaps matches TRBD1 (5 bases). The CDR3 spans 14 residues. The germline gives CDR1 LNHDA, CDR2 SQIVND (reference sequence). Trimming removed 3 bases from V and 4 bases from J, with 11 bases in between. The CDR3 DNA is TGTGCCAGTAGTATTATAGGGGTCCCAGATACGCAGTATTTT. Translated: CASSIIGVPDTQYF.

The gene calls are TRBV7-2 and TRBJ2-5, with D possibly matching TRBD1 (6 bases). Between the trimmed V and J ends, which lost 5 bases and 5 bases, there was a span of 18 bases. CDR1 and CDR2 from the germline V gene are SGHTA and FQGNSA. This CDR3 is 15 amino acids long. In DNA form, the CDR3 reads TGTGCCAGCAGCGCCCGCCCCTATAGGGGGGAGACCCAGTACTTC. Translated, it gives CASSARPYRGETQYF.

This clone was seen a few times. The chain recombines TRBV6-2 or TRBV6-3 with TRBJ1-1; D is unclear. CDR1 MNHEY and CDR2 SVGEGT come from the germline V gene. The CDR3 runs to 13 residues. V was clipped by 5 bases and J by 6 bases, with 13 bases between them. The CDR3 nucleotides are TGTGCCAGCAGTATACGTCCTGAGTCTGAAGCTTTCTTT. It encodes CASSIRPESEAFF.

V and J are TRBV9 and TRBJ1-4; D gene ambiguous. The length of the CDR3 is 13 residues. Trimming pared 8 bases from V and 6 bases from J, leaving 14 bases between. From germline, CDR1 is SGDLS and CDR2 YYNGEE. The CDR3, as DNA: TGTGCCAGTGCCACGGGGATGGATGAAAAACTGTTTTTT. This sequence encodes CASATGMDEKLFF.

This clone was detected once. V is TRBV7-3 and J is TRBJ2-5; a weak D match, TRBD2 (6 bases). This CDR3 is 15 amino acids long. V gave up 1 base and J gave up 4 bases, with 13 bases separating them. CDR1 is SGHTA and CDR2 is FQGTGA in the germline V gene. CDR3 sequence reads: CASSLIPGEGETQYF. CDR3 DNA: TGTGCCAGCAGCTTAATCCCGGGAGAGGGAGAGACCCAGTACTTC.